A selection of T cell receptor beta chains follows, all from one sample in a study of identical twins. TCRdb reprocessed the 5' RACE reads via MiXCR and lists one record per CDR3 protein. The repertoire holds about 250,000 distinct CDR3 sequences, 6.5% to 9% seen once, with 5% to 6% in the top ten. Separately, the same data were catalogued under a study of yellow fever vaccine responses in identical twins.

The sample comprised CD8+ T cells sorted from blood. These receptors came from a woman between 18 and 30 years old in good health. CDR3s include the opening cysteine and the closing phenylalanine or tryptophan. The order of the fields is clone size, J gene, D gene, V gene, CDR3 DNA, CDR3 protein. A D gene is named only where the DNA matches it firmly. Only part of the rows carry a size: once, few, many, or a class if the clone is expanded.

>many|TRBJ2-7|.|TRBV29-1
TGCAGCGTTGAAGGCCTAGGAGGGCCCTTCGAGCAGTACTTC
CSVEGLGGPFEQYF
>few|TRBJ1-6|.|TRBV4-1
TGCGCCAGCAGCCAAGTTGGGGCTCGGTCACCCCTCCACTTT
CASSQVGARSPLHF
>.|TRBJ1-5|.|TRBV7-2
TGTGCCAGCAGCTTAACGTTAGGTCAGAATAGCAATCAGCCCCAGCATTTT
CASSLTLGQNSNQPQHF
>.|TRBJ2-2|TRBD2|TRBV20-1
TGCTGTGCTAGAGATGGGATCCAGCTAGCGGGAGAGAACACCGGGGAGCTGTTTTTT
CCARDGIQLAGENTGELFF
>few|TRBJ2-3|TRBD1|TRBV5-6
TGTGCCAGCAGCTTGGGTCGTCTGGGACAGCGACCAGATACGCAGTATTTT
CASSLGRLGQRPDTQYF
>many|TRBJ2-1|.|TRBV29-1
TGCAGCGTTGAAGGGACAGTAGCCTACTCCTACAATGAGCAGTTCTTC
CSVEGTVAYSYNEQFF
>few|TRBJ2-7|.|TRBV28
TGTGCCAGCACTGGAGTCTACGAGCAGTACTTC
CASTGVYEQYF
>.|TRBJ2-7|TRBD2|TRBV20-1
TGCAGTGCTAGAGTCCTAGCGGGCTTTCCTCGCTCCTACGAGCAGTACTTC
CSARVLAGFPRSYEQYF
>many|TRBJ1-1|.|TRBV29-1
TGCAGCGCCGAAGGGCCGACCTCTGCCGAAGCTTTCTTT
CSAEGPTSAEAFF
>.|TRBJ1-1|.|TRBV6-1
TGTGCCAGCAGCAAGGACGGGCTGAACACTGAAGCTTTCTTT
CASSKDGLNTEAFF
>.|TRBJ2-6|.|TRBV10-3
TGTGCCATACCAAGCTCTGGGGCCAACGTCCTGACTTTC
CAIPSSGANVLTF
>.|TRBJ1-1|TRBD1|TRBV14
TGTGCCAGCAGCCAAGGCCCCCCCACAGGGGGGACTGAAGCTTTCTTT
CASSQGPPTGGTEAFF
>.|TRBJ2-1|.|TRBV27
TGTGCCAGCAGTTTCGACAGTTTCGGATACAATGAGCAGTTCTTC
CASSFDSFGYNEQFF
>few|TRBJ1-5|.|TRBV20-1
TGCAGTGCTAGAGATTCGGACATTGGCAATCAGCCCCAGCATTTT
CSARDSDIGNQPQHF
>few|TRBJ1-4|.|TRBV7-9
TGTGCCAGCAGCTCATTAGGGGGGGCTGGTGAAAAACTGTTTTTT
CASSSLGGAGEKLFF
>few|TRBJ2-7|.|TRBV20-1
TGCAGTGCTAGTCGCATCGGGGCAGGCTACGAGCAGTACTTC
CSASRIGAGYEQYF
>.|TRBJ2-1|.|TRBV5-1
TGCGCCAGCAGCTTAGTTATCTCCGGGGAGCAGTTCTTC
CASSLVISGEQFF
>many|TRBJ2-1|.|TRBV12-3/TRBV12-4
TGTGCCAGCAGTTTACAACAGGGAGATGAGCAGTTCTTC
CASSLQQGDEQFF
>.|TRBJ2-4|.|TRBV25-1
TGTGCCAGCAGTGCCGTACCAATGGGGTCCGAAAACATTCAGTACTTC
CASSAVPMGSENIQYF
>.|TRBJ2-5|.|TRBV7-8
TGTGCCAGCAGCAGGGAGGCTTCGCCACCGGAGACCCAGTACTTC
CASSREASPPETQYF
>.|TRBJ2-2|.|TRBV7-9
TGTGCCAGCAGCTCCAGGGGTGCCGGGGAGCTGTTTTTT
CASSSRGAGELFF
>.|TRBJ2-1|TRBD2|TRBV6-1
TGTGCCAGCAGTGAAGCCCCTCCGCTACTAGCGGGGGGGATAGGGAATGAGCAGTTCTTC
CASSEAPPLLAGGIGNEQFF
>.|TRBJ1-2|.|TRBV20-1
TGCAGTGCTATCAGGGAAGGGGAATACGGCTACACCTTC
CSAIREGEYGYTF
>many|TRBJ2-7|TRBD2|TRBV6-5
TGTGCCAGCAGTTTCGGCGGGAGATCCGAGCAGTACTTC
CASSFGGRSEQYF
>many|TRBJ2-3|TRBD2|TRBV15
TGTGCCACACTCGGGACTAGCGTGCCAGATACGCAGTATTTT
CATLGTSVPDTQYF
>.|TRBJ2-1|.|TRBV10-1
TGCGCCAGCAGTGCTAGACTGAATGAGCAGTTCTTC
CASSARLNEQFF
>few|TRBJ1-1|.|TRBV14
TGTGCCAGCAGCCAAGAAGGCTGGGAGAACACTGAAGCTTTCTTT
CASSQEGWENTEAFF
>.|TRBJ2-7|.|TRBV5-1
TGCGCCAGCAGCTTGGCCCTAGGATCCGAATACGAGCAGTACTTC
CASSLALGSEYEQYF
>few|TRBJ2-7|.|TRBV2
TGTGCCAGCAGTGTTTATGACCAGCGGGCCTCCTACGAGCAGTACTTC
CASSVYDQRASYEQYF
>.|TRBJ2-1|TRBD2|TRBV10-2
TGCGCCAGCAGGAGACTAGCGGGAGAGGGGGCTAGCTCCTACAATGAGCAGTTCTTC
CASRRLAGEGASSYNEQFF
>few|TRBJ1-2|.|TRBV13
TGTGCCAGCCACCGCGCCGGGGGCCTACCCTATGGCTACACCTTC
CASHRAGGLPYGYTF
>few|TRBJ2-7|TRBD1|TRBV2
TGTGCCAATATCCGGGACAGAACCTACGAGCAGTACTTC
CANIRDRTYEQYF
>.|TRBJ2-1|TRBD2|TRBV28
TGTGCCAGCAGTCCAAGGACTAGTTACAATGAGCAGTTCTTC
CASSPRTSYNEQFF